The 22 T cell receptor beta chains presented below share a single source sample, sequenced in a study of cytomegalovirus exposure and HLA in healthy donors. The primer mix had 60 Vbeta and 13 Jbeta primers. TCRdb keeps only in-frame clones here, not all; method: immunoSEQ multiplex PCR. The repertoire has around 150,000 clones, more than 75% of them found once; the top ten carry around a tenth. Material for sequencing was PBMCs. The receptors come from a man in his late teens or twenties in good health and CMV-seropositive.

The rearrangement links TRBV28 to TRBJ1-5; D ambiguous. Germline assignment: CDR1 MDHEN and CDR2 SYDVKM. CDR3 length equals 18 residues. V shed 3 bases and J shed 2 bases, with 20 bases lying between them. The CDR3 here is CASSFFREEGWRNQPQHF. The CDR3 nucleotides are TGTGCCAGCAGTTTCTTCCGCGAGGAGGGTTGGCGCAATCAGCCCCAGCATTTT.

The chain carries TRBV5-1 and TRBJ2-1; D perhaps matches TRBD2 (5 bases). The V end lost 0 bases, the J end lost 2 bases, and 12 bases lay between the germline ends. The length of the CDR3 is 16 residues. Germline CDR1 reads SGHRS; CDR2 reads YFSETQ. CDR3 sequence: CASSLVLAGTYNEQFF. CDR3 DNA: TGCGCCAGCAGCTTGGTTCTCGCGGGTACCTACAATGAGCAGTTCTTC.

The rearrangement uses TRBV7-9 and TRBJ1-1; no reliable D call. Trimming cost V 3 bases and J 4 bases, with 9 bases left between them. CDR1 SEHNR and CDR2 FQNEAQ come from the germline V gene (reference sequence). The CDR3 extends over 13 amino acids. CDR3 nucleotide sequence: TGTGCCAGCAGCTTGCAACACAGCACTGAAGCTTTCTTT. Translated: CASSLQHSTEAFF.

About this clone itself: One end of the junction does not line up with germline, which may come from a read error. The chain links TRBV7-9 to TRBJ1-5; unclear D gene. This CDR3 is built from 12 residues. Per the germline V gene, CDR1 is SEHNR and CDR2 is FQNEAQ (reference sequence). The CDR3 DNA follows: TGTTCCAGCAGCTTAGACTCTCAGCCCCAGCATTTT. Its protein is CSSSLDSQPQHF.

This chain joins TRBV10-3 and TRBJ1-2, with 8 positions matching TRBD1. The CDR3 totals 15 residues. Trimming at V came to 7 bases and at J to 3 bases, leaving 10 bases not matched to a gene. CDR1 and CDR2 from the germline V gene are ENHRY and SYGVKD. Written as DNA, the CDR3 is TGTGCCATCAACGATTGGACAGGGAAAGACTATGGCTACACCTTC. Translated, it gives CAINDWTGKDYGYTF.

The chain couples TRBV5-1 to TRBJ2-7; 7 bases are a match to TRBD1. The CDR3 covers 15 residues. V dropped 1 base and J dropped 4; count of bases not matched to a gene: 8. Germline loops: CDR1 SGHRS, CDR2 YFSETQ. The CDR3 bases are TGCGCCAGCAGCTTGACCAAGGGGGCAGGATACGAGCAGTACTTC. This sequence encodes CASSLTKGAGYEQYF.

A single count supports this clone. V usage is TRBV11-3 and J usage is TRBJ2-7, with 12 bases matching TRBD2. The CDR3 is 19 residues long. Germline-derived CDR1 and CDR2 are SGHNT and YENEEA. After removal of 3 bases from V and 0 bases from J, the junction contained 12 bases not matched to a gene. DNA of the CDR3: TGTGCCAGCAGCTTCCAAATAGGACTAGCGGGGACTGACTCCTACGAGCAGTACTTC. It translates to CASSFQIGLAGTDSYEQYF.

The J gene is TRBJ2-5, the V gene TRBV5-1; D unclear. The J call may not be correct, given that the DNA end is closer to TRBJ2-7. Germline V CDR1 and CDR2: SGHRS, YFSETQ. The CDR3 spans 13 residues. The CDR3 loop is CASSLASSYEQYF. CDR3 in DNA: TGCGCCAGCAGCTTGGCGTCGAGCTACGAGCAGTACTTC.

V and J are TRBV7-8 and TRBJ2-1; 11 bases match TRBD2. CDR3 length: 15 residues. CDR1 is SGHVS and CDR2 is FQNEAQ in the germline V gene. Trimming at V came to 3 bases and at J to 4 bases, leaving 2 bases not matched to a gene. CDR3 amino acids: CASSFGLAGYNEQFF. DNA of the CDR3: TGTGCCAGCAGCTTCGGACTAGCGGGTTACAATGAGCAGTTCTTC.

The V gene is TRBV10-3, the J gene TRBJ2-1, with 8 bases fitting TRBD2. Trimming removed 0 bases from V and 10 bases from J; junction bases left unmatched: 5. CDR1 and CDR2 (germline): ENHRY, SYGVKD. CDR3 length equals 14 residues. The CDR3 region is CAISESPSGREQFF. The CDR3 DNA is TGTGCCATCAGTGAGTCACCTAGCGGGCGGGAGCAGTTCTTC.

This sequence joins TRBV5-8 and TRBJ1-1, with D maybe TRBD1 (6 bases). Germline-derived CDR1 and CDR2 are SGHTS and YDEGEE. V was cut by 0 bases and J by 2 bases, with 14 bases left in between. This CDR3 has 16 residues. CDR3 residues: CASSLGAGVGNTEAFF. The CDR3 bases are TGTGCCAGCAGCTTGGGCGCAGGGGTTGGAAACACTGAAGCTTTCTTT.

This sequence joins TRBV21-1 and TRBJ2-6; the table's D call, TRBD2, was not checked against the DNA. TRBV21-1 is a listed pseudogene. The CDR3 consists of 15 residues. CDR3 nucleotide sequence: TGTGCCAGCAGCAAAGCGGGAGCTGGGGCCAACGTCCTGACTTTC. Translated: CASSKAGAGANVLTF.

V usage is TRBV5-1 and J usage is TRBJ2-7, with TRBD1 matching over 10 bases. V lost 6 bases and J lost 8; bases outside the gene matches: 17. Germline CDR1 SGHRS, CDR2 YFSETQ. This CDR3 has 16 amino acids. In DNA form, the CDR3 reads TGCGCCAGCACGCAGAGTCGGGACAGGGGAATGGTGCAGCAGTACTTC. Residues: CASTQSRDRGMVQQYF.

The rearrangement joins TRBV6-1 to TRBJ2-7; 11 bases align to TRBD1. V shed 11 bases, J shed 3 bases, and the junction held 9 bases outside the gene matches. Germline-derived CDR1 and CDR2 are MNHNS and SASEGT. This CDR3 spans 14 amino acids. CDR3 residues: CAASRDRGDYEQYF. In nucleotides, the CDR3 is TGTGCCGCTAGCCGGGACAGGGGGGACTACGAGCAGTACTTC.

Worth noting for this clone: The junction differs from germline at one of its ends, possibly a read error. The J gene is TRBJ2-6, the V gene TRBV29-1; D might be TRBD1 (5 bases). The CDR3 contains 14 residues. Germline V CDR1 and CDR2: SQVTM, ANQGSEA. CDR3 DNA: TGCAGCGTTGAAAAGGAATCTGGGGCCAACGGCCTGACTTTC. This translates into CSVEKESGANGLTF.

CDR3 residues: CASSNLQGPAFF. Here the CDR3 DNA reads TGTGCCAGCAGTAACTTACAGGGCCCGGCTTTCTTT. This chain links TRBV6-1 with TRBJ1-1, with D maybe TRBD1 (6 bases). The V end was cut by 5 bases, the J end by 11 bases, with 15 bases between. Looked up from germline, CDR1 is MNHNS and CDR2 is SASEGT. This CDR3 comprises 12 residues.

This rearrangement joins TRBV10-3 to TRBJ1-1, with a possible D match to TRBD1 (5 bases). The CDR3 sequence is 13 residues long. V lost 6 bases, J lost 4 bases, and 12 bases lay in between. Germline assignment: CDR1 ENHRY and CDR2 SYGVKD. The CDR3 is CAIREGRSTEAFF. The DNA for the CDR3 is TGTGCCATCAGGGAGGGGCGCAGCACTGAAGCTTTCTTT.

This chain uses TRBV25-1 with TRBJ2-1, with 11 nucleotides matching TRBD1. Germline-derived CDR1 and CDR2 are MGHDK and SYGVNS. Germline trimming cut 2 bases from V and 8 bases from J; bases unmatched to any gene: 8. The CDR3 has 16 residues. CDR3 loop: CASSEKGTGGVHEQFF. The CDR3 DNA reads TGTGCCAGCAGTGAAAAAGGGACAGGGGGAGTCCATGAGCAGTTCTTC.

This chain joins TRBV4-1 and TRBJ2-5; D is undetermined. Looked up from germline, CDR1 is MGHRA and CDR2 is YSYEKL. CDR3 length: 14 residues. V lost 0 bases to trimming and J lost 5 bases, with 10 bases between them. This CDR3 reads CASSQDLYGETQYF. CDR3 in DNA: TGCGCCAGCAGCCAAGACCTATACGGGGAGACCCAGTACTTC.

As for this clone: Sequence at one end of the junction differs from germline and may be a read error. This sequence joins TRBV7-9 and TRBJ1-1; 7 nucleotides line up with TRBD1. The CDR3 loop spans 15 amino acids. Germline CDR1 reads SEHNR; CDR2 reads FQNEAQ (reference sequence). The CDR3, as DNA: TGTTCCAGCAGCTTTACCAGGGGGATGAACACTGAAGCTTTCTTT. Protein product: CSSSFTRGMNTEAFF. Full variable domain (missing parts from reference TRBV7-9 and TRBJ1-1): DTGVSQNPRHKITKRGQNVTFRCDPISEHNRLYWYRQTLGQGPEFLTYFQNEAQLEKSRLLSDRFSAERPKGSFSTLEIQRTEQGDSAMYLCSSSFTRGMNTEAFFGQGTRLTVV.

The CDR3 nucleotides read TGTGCCAGCAGGCGTATTTCGGACATAGACCAGCCCCAGCATTTT. Protein sequence: CASRRISDIDQPQHF. The gene calls are TRBV6-1 and TRBJ1-5; weak D call: TRBD1 (5 bases). The germline gives CDR1 MNHNS, CDR2 SASEGT. This CDR3 contains 15 residues. V lost 6 bases, J lost 7 bases, and 19 bases lay in between.

This chain links TRBV18 with TRBJ1-2, with 7 bases aligning to TRBD1. Trimming at V came to 3 bases and at J to 8 bases, leaving 6 bases not matched to a gene. Germline CDR1 KGHSH, CDR2 LQKENI. CDR3 size: 13 residues. The CDR3 spells CASSPGQVEGYTF. In nucleotides, the CDR3 is TGTGCCAGCTCACCCGGACAGGTGGAAGGCTACACCTTC.